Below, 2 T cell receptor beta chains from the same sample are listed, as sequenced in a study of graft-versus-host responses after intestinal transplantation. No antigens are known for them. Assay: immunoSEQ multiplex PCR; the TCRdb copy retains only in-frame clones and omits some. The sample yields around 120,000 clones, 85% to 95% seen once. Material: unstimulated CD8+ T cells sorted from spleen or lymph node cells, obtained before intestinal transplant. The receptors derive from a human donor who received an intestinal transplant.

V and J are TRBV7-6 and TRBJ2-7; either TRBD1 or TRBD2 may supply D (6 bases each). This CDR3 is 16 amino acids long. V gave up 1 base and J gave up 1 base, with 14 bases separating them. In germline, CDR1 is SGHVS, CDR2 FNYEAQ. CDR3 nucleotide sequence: TGTGCCAGCAGCTTAGGAAGGGGGGCCCTATCCTACGAGCAGTACTTC. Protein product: CASSLGRGALSYEQYF.

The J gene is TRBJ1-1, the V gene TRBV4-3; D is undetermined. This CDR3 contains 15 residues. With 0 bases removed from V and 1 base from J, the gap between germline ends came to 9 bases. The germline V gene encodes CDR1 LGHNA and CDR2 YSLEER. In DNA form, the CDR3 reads TGCGCCAGCAGCCAAGATTCTGTAGGGAACACTGAAGCTTTCTTT. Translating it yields CASSQDSVGNTEAFF.